This is a list of T cell receptor beta chains from one sample in a study of cytomegalovirus exposure and HLA in healthy donors. Repertoires were generated with immunoSEQ multiplex PCR, while TCRdb's copy carries only in-frame clones and drops some. The sample lists 150,000 to 200,000 clones; about 76% were seen once. Sequencing was done on a sample of PBMCs. These receptors all stem from a woman aged 45 to 65 in good health and CMV-seronegative. Both conserved end residues are part of each CDR3. A D gene is named only where the DNA matches it firmly. A clone size is listed for some rows: how often the clone was seen (once, few, many), or a class if it is expanded.

j_call,d_call,clone_size,v_call,cdr3_aa,cdr3_nt
TRBJ1-4,TRBD1,-,TRBV10-2,CASSATGTGRKEKLFF,TGCGCCAGCAGTGCGACAGGGACCGGCAGAAAGGAAAAACTGTTTTTT
TRBJ2-7,TRBD2,-,TRBV5-4,CASSFGGYEQYF,TGTGCCAGCAGCTTCGGGGGGTACGAGCAGTACTTC
TRBJ2-1,TRBD2,-,TRBV5-1,CASSLGAGGVNEQFF,TGCGCCAGCAGCTTGGGGGCGGGGGGGGTCAATGAGCAGTTCTTC
TRBJ2-2,-,-,TRBV10-2,CASRPSGNTGELFF,TGCGCCAGCAGGCCCAGCGGGAACACCGGGGAGCTGTTTTTT
TRBJ1-5,TRBD1,few,TRBV5-1,CASSPTGQSNQPQHF,TGCGCCAGCAGCCCGACAGGGCAGAGCAATCAGCCCCAGCATTTT
TRBJ1-6,-,once,TRBV6-4,CASSDSPGHSNSPLHF,TGTGCCAGCAGTGACTCACCGGGACATTCTAATTCACCCCTCCACTTT
TRBJ2-3,-,-,TRBV11-1,CASSLAGLDTQYF,TGTGCCAGCAGCTTAGCGGGGCTGGATACGCAGTATTTT
TRBJ2-1,TRBD2,-,TRBV27,CASSLGTSGRNEQFF,TGTGCCAGCAGTTTAGGGACTAGCGGGAGGAATGAGCAGTTCTTC
TRBJ2-3,TRBD2,-,TRBV29-1,CSVAGGSLTDTQYF,TGCAGCGTTGCGGGCGGGAGCCTCACAGATACGCAGTATTTT
TRBJ1-3,-,-,TRBV7-2,CASSRRGSGNTIYF,TGTGCCAGCAGCAGACGGGGCTCTGGAAACACCATATATTTT
TRBJ2-7,TRBD1,-,TRBV15,CATKNTGTGGGEQYF,TGTGCCACCAAAAACACCGGGACAGGGGGCGGCGAGCAGTACTTC
TRBJ1-5,-,-,TRBV2,CASMGTDNQPQHF,TGTGCCAGCATGGGGACTGACAATCAGCCCCAGCATTTT
TRBJ2-6,-,-,TRBV15,CATSGHLKSGANVLTF,TGTGCCACCAGCGGACACCTTAAATCTGGGGCCAACGTCCTGACTTTC
TRBJ1-1,-,-,TRBV29-1,CSVEDQNRVARNTEAFF,TGCAGCGTTGAAGATCAGAACAGGGTCGCGCGGAACACTGAAGCTTTCTTT
TRBJ2-7,TRBD2,-,TRBV6-5,CASTTFGGSSYEQYF,TGTGCCAGCACCACCTTCGGCGGGAGCTCCTACGAGCAGTACTTC
TRBJ1-5,-,-,TRBV6-1,CAAQGSNQPQHF,TGTGCGGCCCAGGGTAGCAATCAGCCCCAGCATTTT
TRBJ2-7,-,-,TRBV5-8,CASRGWIVLAGYEQYF,TGTGCCAGCAGGGGGTGGATCGTGCTAGCCGGCTACGAGCAGTACTTC
TRBJ1-2,TRBD1,-,TRBV28,CASSRLLTGGGNYGYTF,TGTGCCAGCAGCAGATTATTAACAGGGGGAGGAAACTATGGCTACACCTTC
TRBJ2-3,TRBD1,-,TRBV7-8,CASRVRDSNTDTQYF,TGTGCCAGCCGAGTCCGGGACAGCAACACAGATACGCAGTATTTT
TRBJ1-2,TRBD1,few,TRBV5-1,CASSLEGQYGYTF,TGCGCCAGCAGCTTGGAGGGACAGTATGGCTACACCTTC
TRBJ1-5,-,-,TRBV7-2,CASSLGGLRNQPQHF,TGTGCCAGCAGCTTAGGGGGCCTCCGGAATCAGCCCCAGCATTTT
TRBJ1-3,-,-,TRBV4-2,CASSQTVSGNTIYF,TGTGCCAGCAGCCAAACAGTCTCTGGAAACACCATATATTTT
TRBJ2-3,TRBD2,-,TRBV5-1,CASSPRNSGASTDTQYF,TGCGCCAGCAGCCCGCGGAATAGCGGGGCTTCCACAGATACGCAGTATTTT
TRBJ2-1,-,-,TRBV11-2,CASRPPGHSFNEQFF,TGTGCCAGCCGGCCCCCGGGACACTCGTTTAATGAGCAGTTCTTC
TRBJ2-7,-,once,TRBV19,CASRGAAYEQYF,TGTGCCAGTAGGGGGGCCGCCTACGAGCAGTACTTC
TRBJ1-2,TRBD1,-,TRBV28,CASRLDRGRGNYGYTF,TGTGCCAGCAGATTAGACAGGGGGCGCGGAAACTATGGCTACACCTTC
TRBJ1-3,-,-,TRBV5-6,CASSLGGGTGNTIYF,TGTGCCAGCAGCCTAGGCGGGGGGACTGGAAACACCATATATTTT
TRBJ1-2,TRBD1,-,TRBV6-4,CASSVGDRANYGYTF,TGTGCCAGCAGTGTAGGGGACAGAGCTAACTATGGCTACACCTTC
TRBJ2-1,TRBD2,-,TRBV7-2,CASSFTASGVDNEQFF,TGTGCCAGCAGCTTTACGGCCAGCGGGGTGGACAATGAGCAGTTCTTC
TRBJ2-3,-,-,TRBV23-1,CASSQWVLGGHSTDTQYF,TGCGCCAGCAGTCAATGGGTCCTAGGGGGTCATAGCACAGATACGCAGTATTTT
TRBJ1-2,-,-,TRBV11-3,CASSPTVPYGYTF,TGTGCCAGCAGCCCCACAGTCCCCTATGGCTACACCTTC
TRBJ2-2,TRBD2,-,TRBV6-6,CASFSGVNTGELFF,TGTGCCAGCTTTAGCGGGGTTAACACCGGGGAGCTGTTTTTT
TRBJ1-1,TRBD1,few,TRBV29-1,CSVDRGGTEAFF,TGCAGCGTGGACAGGGGAGGGACTGAAGCTTTCTTT
TRBJ1-3,-,-,TRBV12-2,CASRLQAFREKGNTIYF,TGTGCAAGTCGCTTACAGGCCTTCAGAGAAAAAGGAAACACCATATATTTT
TRBJ2-3,-,-,TRBV9,CASSKIAAGAYTDTQYF,TGTGCCAGCAGCAAGATCGCGGCGGGGGCCTACACAGATACGCAGTATTTT
TRBJ1-2,-,-,TRBV5-4,CASSLLGTRGYTF,TGTGCCAGCAGCTTGCTAGGAACCCGTGGCTACACCTTC
TRBJ1-1,-,-,TRBV10-1,CASSESTTGRDRMNTEAFF,TGCGCCAGCAGTGAGTCTACAACGGGAAGGGATAGGATGAACACTGAAGCTTTCTTT
TRBJ2-3,TRBD2,few,TRBV5-4,CASSSPTSGVSTDTQYF,TGTGCCAGCAGCTCCCCGACTAGCGGGGTCTCCACAGATACGCAGTATTTT
TRBJ1-4,-,-,TRBV27,CASSLSSAGEKLFF,TGTGCCAGCAGTTTATCATCGGCCGGGGAAAAACTGTTTTTT
TRBJ2-5,-,-,TRBV15,CATSRFPEAETQYF,TGTGCCACCAGCAGGTTTCCCGAGGCAGAGACCCAGTACTTC
TRBJ2-7,-,-,TRBV19,CASSMGGSGSAYEQYF,TGTGCCAGTAGTATGGGGGGTTCGGGATCGGCCTACGAGCAGTACTTC
TRBJ2-1,TRBD2,-,TRBV4-3,CASSQGGVVEQFF,TGCGCCAGCAGCCAGGGGGGGGTGGTTGAGCAGTTCTTC
TRBJ1-4,TRBD1,few,TRBV6-1,CASSRGLFDEKLFF,TGTGCCAGCTCCAGGGGGTTGTTTGATGAAAAACTGTTTTTT
TRBJ1-1,TRBD1,-,TRBV6-5,CASSWDRSLEAFF,TGTGCCAGCAGTTGGGACAGGAGCCTTGAAGCTTTCTTT
TRBJ2-3,-,-,TRBV13,CASSLAGGTDTQYF,TGTGCCAGCAGCCTGGCCGGGGGCACAGATACGCAGTATTTT
TRBJ2-4,TRBD2,few,TRBV19,CASSIPPASGGTHIQYF,TGTGCCAGTAGTATCCCCCCAGCTAGCGGGGGCACGCACATTCAGTACTTC
TRBJ2-7,-,-,TRBV7-8,CASATWASAPYEQYF,TGTGCCAGCGCAACCTGGGCTAGCGCGCCCTACGAGCAGTACTTC
TRBJ1-1,-,-,TRBV11-2,CASSLARNTEAFF,TGTGCCAGCAGCTTAGCCAGGAACACTGAAGCTTTCTTT